The 13 T cell receptor beta chains below come from one sample, sequenced in a study of control samples from healthy donors and cancer patients (TCRdb year 2020). The library was produced with the immunoSEQ multiplex PCR assay. This is the immuneACCESS table as TCRdb keeps it, with only in-frame sequences that have V and J called. A part of the clones is gone; compared with another copy, unresolved V genes explain less than half, and the rest is unexplained. Within this sample are about 120,000 clones, with about 93% of them counted one time only. Of the sample, 1.7% falls within the top ten clones. Sequencing was performed on PBMCs. All receptors come from a man in his fifties or sixties with head and neck cancer.

The V gene is TRBV11-2, the J gene TRBJ1-1; 8 nucleotides match TRBD1. J was trimmed by 6 bases and V by 1 base; bases with no gene match: 7. Looked up from germline, CDR1 is SGHAT and CDR2 is FQNNGV. The CDR3 spans 15 residues. The CDR3 DNA follows: TGTGCCAGCAGCTTAGCTACAGGGGGTAGAGCTGAAGCTTTCTTT. Protein product: CASSLATGGRAEAFF.

The rearrangement joins TRBV6-1 to TRBJ2-5; D is perhaps TRBD1 (6 bases). This CDR3 has 14 residues. The germline V gene encodes CDR1 MNHNS and CDR2 SASEGT. Trimming stripped 1 base from V and 4 bases from J, with 10 bases between. The CDR3 DNA sequence: TGTGCCAGCAGTGAAGACAGGGTTAGAGAGACCCAGTACTTC. This encodes CASSEDRVRETQYF.

This clone was seen only a few times. The chain couples TRBV4-3 to TRBJ2-3, with D hard to call. This CDR3 contains 16 residues. From germline, CDR1 is LGHNA and CDR2 YSLEER. V was cut by 0 bases and J by 5 bases, with 15 bases left in between. DNA of the CDR3: TGCGCCAGCAGCCAAGATCTTGCCAGCTCTCAAGATACGCAGTATTTT. It translates to CASSQDLASSQDTQYF.

This chain links TRBV27 with TRBJ1-4; D not resolved. From germline, CDR1 is MNHEY and CDR2 SMNVEV (reference sequence). V was clipped by 6 bases and J by 3 bases, with 11 bases between them. CDR3 length equals 14 residues. DNA for the CDR3: TGTGCCAGCAGCCTTGATCAGGCTAATGAAAAACTGTTTTTT. Its translation: CASSLDQANEKLFF.

The sample holds one count of this clone. The chain uses TRBV10-3 and TRBJ2-2, with D possibly being TRBD1 (5 bases). Trimming cost V 5 bases and J 3 bases, with 10 bases left between them. This CDR3 has 14 residues. Germline values: CDR1 ENHRY, CDR2 SYGVKD. Written as DNA, the CDR3 is TGTGCCATCAGTTACGGACAAGACACCGGGGAGCTGTTTTTT. Residues: CAISYGQDTGELFF.

The chain joins TRBV5-1 to TRBJ1-2; 9 bases match TRBD1. This CDR3 contains 12 residues. Per the germline V gene, CDR1 is SGHRS and CDR2 is YFSETQ. V shed 7 bases and J 4 bases; nucleotides not matched to a gene: 2. This CDR3 is CASGDRAYGYTF. The CDR3 coding sequence is TGCGCCAGCGGGGACAGGGCCTATGGCTACACCTTC.

The genes are TRBV27 and TRBJ1-6; D unclear. Trimming took 2 bases from V and 7 from J, leaving 15 bases between them. Germline V gene sequence: CDR1 MNHEY, CDR2 SMNVEV (reference sequence). This CDR3 region has 16 residues. CDR3 coding DNA: TGTGCCAGCAGTTTAAGAGGGCCGACGGGGAATTCACCCCTCCACTTT. This codes for CASSLRGPTGNSPLHF.

Here the CDR3 DNA reads TGTGCCACCAGCAGAGAAGCTAGCGGATACGAGCAGTACTTC. Protein product: CATSREASGYEQYF. V gene TRBV15 combines with J gene TRBJ2-7; 7 bases are shared with TRBD2. Losses at the gene ends were 0 bases for V and 4 bases for J; bases not matched to a gene: 3. Germline values: CDR1 LNHNV, CDR2 YYDKDF (reference sequence). This CDR3 has 14 residues.

In this sample, this clone turned up a few times. The chain has TRBV4-3 and TRBJ1-5, with 7 bases fitting TRBD1. The CDR3 sequence is 15 residues long. The germline CDR1 and CDR2 sequences are LGHNA and YSLEER. The J segment lost 5 bases and the V segment lost 1 base, leaving 5 bases of the junction unmatched. The CDR3 coding sequence is TGCGCCAGCAGCCAAGGGTTGACAGGGTATCAGCCCCAGCATTTT. Residues: CASSQGLTGYQPQHF.

The genes are TRBV4-1 and TRBJ2-7, with D perhaps TRBD1 or TRBD2 (6 bases each). The CDR3 covers 16 residues. Germline values: CDR1 MGHRA, CDR2 YSYEKL. V was trimmed by 4 bases and J by 5 bases, leaving 21 bases between them. The CDR3 nucleotides read TGCGCCAGCAGCCGTTACCTAGTACAGGGAGGACACGAGCAGTACTTC. Translating gives CASSRYLVQGGHEQYF.

The rearrangement uses TRBV11-2 and TRBJ1-6; D is unclear. Per germline, CDR1 SGHAT and CDR2 FQNNGV. V was pared by 3 bases and J by 7 bases, with 7 bases between. The CDR3 contains 13 residues. In DNA, the CDR3 is TGTGCCAGCAGCTTTAGGAGAAATTCACCCCTCCACTTT. This gives the protein CASSFRRNSPLHF.

The chain couples TRBV9 to TRBJ2-3; 7 nucleotides agree with TRBD1. After removal of 3 bases from V and 2 bases from J, the junction contained 3 bases not matched to a gene. The CDR3 has 14 amino acids. Germline CDR1 and CDR2: SGDLS and YYNGEE. Here the CDR3 reads CASSGGTATDTQYF. The CDR3 DNA reads TGTGCCAGCAGCGGGGGGACAGCCACAGATACGCAGTATTTT.

The chain recombines TRBV5-4 with TRBJ1-1; D is unresolved. The germline V gene has CDR1 SGHNT and CDR2 YYREEE (reference sequence). V lost 0 bases and J lost 1, with 4 bases in between. CDR3 length: 13 amino acids. The CDR3 protein is CASSLAGNTEAFF. CDR3 sequence (DNA): TGTGCCAGCAGCTTGGCCGGGAACACTGAAGCTTTCTTT.